This TCR beta chain was sequenced in a study of Ad26.COV2.S vaccination and SARS-CoV-2 variants. On the study more broadly: Ad26.COV2.S was injected intramuscularly once or twice, 56 days apart.

The ends were cut back, 0 bases at V and 5 bases at J, with 9 bases in the middle. CDR3 size: 14 residues. General study findings and limits: Placebo recipients and vaccine recipients were similar in non-spike TCR breadth. In vaccinated individuals, spike-specific CD8+ and CD4+ T cell responses reportedly displayed substantial breadth.

On this clone: Its antigen is not known.

As to treatment: approximately 18 received Ad26.COV2.S at low or high dose, single or two shots; roughly five received placebo; per-sample allocation not given. Vaccine and placebo recipients were sampled on day 63 after the first injection. Measured with immunoSEQ multiplex PCR; TCRdb has only the in-frame clones, and not every one. The top ten hold about 13% of the sample, which has approximately 480,000 clones, roughly nine tenths seen once. This chain joins TRBV5-3 and TRBJ2-1; D not resolved. TRBV5-3 is treated as an ORF (open reading frame) with a function not yet certain. Source: peripheral blood, taken in a trial of Ad26.COV2.S vaccine versus placebo. This TCR derives from a person between 18 and 59 years old who received the Ad26.COV2.S COVID-19 vaccine or a placebo. This chain's CDR3 is CARSLVPGNNEQFF. DNA of the CDR3: TGTGCCAGAAGCTTGGTTCCTGGGAACAATGAGCAGTTCTTC.